This T cell receptor (beta chain) was documented in a study of control samples from healthy donors and cancer patients. A remark on this clone: Other DNA sequences in this sample translate to the same CDR3.

The CDR3 covers 13 residues. V gave up 1 base and J gave up 4 bases, with 7 bases separating them. From germline, CDR1 is LGHNA and CDR2 YSLEER. Clones were sequenced by immunoSEQ multiplex PCR, and TCRdb holds only the in-frame ones, with some missing. Counted here are 400,000 to 450,000 clones, around 90% occurring once; the ten biggest clones make up around 6.4%. Sequencing was carried out using PBMCs. The rearrangement uses TRBV4-3 and TRBJ1-2; possible D gene TRBD1, 5 bases. The clonotype originates from a middle-aged man with head and neck cancer. CDR3 loop: CASSQVTGYGYTF. CDR3 bases: TGCGCCAGCAGCCAAGTTACAGGCTATGGCTACACCTTC.